What follows is one T cell receptor (beta chain) and its context. What it binds is not known. These data belong to a study of shared clonotypes between healthy human individuals. General observations from the study: Lower generation probabilities were found for non-shared clonotypes than for those shared by all four donors.

In the naive CD8 group, cells lacked CD45RO and were positively selected for CCR7, so terminally differentiated effector memory CD45RA+ cells were left out. Recent vaccinations or acute infections were absent in the healthy HIV-negative adult donors. Germline lookup yields CDR1 MDHEN and CDR2 SYDVKM. V dropped 5 bases and J dropped 7; count of bases not matched to a gene: 8. The CDR3 loop spans 14 amino acids. The method was immunoSEQ multiplex PCR; TCRdb's version includes in-frame clones alone and lacks a portion of them. Of roughly 2.1 million clones listed, roughly 91% are singletons. The rearrangement joins TRBV28 to TRBJ1-5; 7 bases map to TRBD1. The sequence derives from a man between 18 and 29 years old in good health. Some clones in this sample may be carry-over from other donors' samples. Sequenced: naive CD8+ T cells from PBMCs. The CDR3 nucleotides read TGTGCCAGCAGTACACGACAGGGTGGGCAGCCCCAGCATTTT. This codes for CASSTRQGGQPQHF.